This is a list of T cell receptor beta chains from one sample in a study of cytomegalovirus exposure and HLA in healthy donors. Repertoires were generated with immunoSEQ multiplex PCR, while TCRdb's copy carries only in-frame clones and drops some. The sample lists approximately 170,000 clones, 75% to 90% occurring once. The sample consisted of PBMCs. These receptor sequences come from a human donor in good health. Both conserved end residues are part of each CDR3. Each record gives: V gene, CDR3 length, J gene, clone size, D gene, CDR3 protein, CDR3 DNA. A D gene is named only where the DNA matches it firmly. Clone size appears in some rows only: once, few, many, or a class for an expanded clone.

V: TRBV7-2
length: 14
J: TRBJ2-7
size: .
D: TRBD1
CDR3: CASSLEGQFPEQYF
DNA: TGTGCCAGCAGCTTAGAGGGACAGTTCCCCGAGCAGTACTTC

V: TRBV4-2
length: 13
J: TRBJ2-3
size: .
D: .
CDR3: CASSPESTDTQYF
DNA: TGTGCCAGCAGCCCTGAGAGTACAGATACGCAGTATTTT

V: TRBV5-4
length: 14
J: TRBJ1-6
size: .
D: TRBD1
CDR3: CASSEDRARGPLHF
DNA: TGTGCCAGCAGCGAGGACAGGGCAAGGGGACCCCTCCACTTT

V: TRBV5-1
length: 15
J: TRBJ2-3
size: .
D: TRBD1
CDR3: CASTDDRARTDTQYF
DNA: TGCGCCAGCACCGACGACAGGGCCCGCACAGATACGCAGTATTTT

V: TRBV27
length: 13
J: TRBJ1-4
size: .
D: .
CDR3: CASRGGRNEKLFF
DNA: TGTGCCAGCAGGGGAGGACGGAATGAAAAACTGTTTTTT

V: TRBV2
length: 13
J: TRBJ2-7
size: .
D: .
CDR3: CASSWAGSYEQYF
DNA: TGTGCCAGCAGTTGGGCGGGCTCCTACGAGCAGTACTTC

V: TRBV6-6
length: 15
J: TRBJ1-5
size: few
D: .
CDR3: CASSRSSGAIQPQHF
DNA: TGTGCCAGCAGTCGGTCCTCAGGGGCGATACAGCCCCAGCATTTT

V: TRBV6-6
length: 16
J: TRBJ1-2
size: .
D: TRBD1
CDR3: CASSFFEGQGADGYTF
DNA: TGTGCCAGCAGTTTTTTCGAGGGACAGGGGGCGGATGGCTACACCTTC

V: TRBV19
length: 16
J: TRBJ1-6
size: .
D: TRBD1
CDR3: CASSIRPGTGGSPLHF
DNA: TGTGCCAGTAGTATCCGGCCCGGGACAGGGGGTTCACCCCTCCACTTT

V: TRBV15
length: 16
J: TRBJ2-3
size: .
D: .
CDR3: CATSRDEAGGREAQYF
DNA: TGTGCCACCAGCAGAGATGAGGCCGGAGGAAGGGAGGCGCAGTATTTT

V: TRBV4-3
length: 14
J: TRBJ2-1
size: .
D: .
CDR3: CASSQYSVMDEQFF
DNA: TGCGCCAGCAGCCAATACAGTGTCATGGATGAGCAGTTCTTC

V: TRBV4-3
length: 14
J: TRBJ2-1
size: .
D: .
CDR3: CASSQDNYKNEQFF
DNA: TGCGCCAGCAGCCAAGATAACTATAAAAATGAGCAGTTCTTC

V: TRBV9
length: 15
J: TRBJ2-1
size: .
D: TRBD1
CDR3: CASSSRTGNYNEQFF
DNA: TGTGCCAGCAGCTCTCGGACAGGGAACTACAATGAGCAGTTCTTC

V: TRBV2
length: 17
J: TRBJ1-1
size: .
D: TRBD1
CDR3: CASSRRQGGVGGTEAFF
DNA: TGTGCCAGCAGCCGCCGACAGGGGGGGGTGGGTGGCACTGAAGCTTTCTTT

V: TRBV4-1
length: 16
J: TRBJ1-1
size: few
D: .
CDR3: CASSQGFPEGSTEAFF
DNA: TGCGCCAGCAGCCAAGGTTTTCCCGAGGGATCCACTGAAGCTTTCTTT

V: TRBV6-6
length: 12
J: TRBJ1-1
size: .
D: .
CDR3: CLTGTQNTEAFF
DNA: TGTTTAACCGGGACACAGAACACTGAAGCTTTCTTT

V: TRBV5-1
length: 12
J: TRBJ2-5
size: .
D: .
CDR3: CASGLDQETQYF
DNA: TGCGCCAGTGGCCTCGACCAAGAGACCCAGTACTTC

V: TRBV10-3
length: 13
J: TRBJ2-2
size: .
D: .
CDR3: CAISVSVTGELFF
DNA: TGTGCCATCAGTGTTTCTGTCACCGGGGAGCTGTTTTTT

V: TRBV7-8
length: 14
J: TRBJ1-1
size: .
D: .
CDR3: CASSLALGGTEAFF
DNA: TGTGCCAGCAGCTTAGCGCTGGGGGGCACTGAAGCTTTCTTT

V: TRBV11-3
length: 16
J: TRBJ2-1
size: .
D: TRBD2
CDR3: CASSSASGGASNEQFF
DNA: TGTGCCAGCAGCTCGGCTAGCGGGGGGGCTAGTAATGAGCAGTTCTTC

V: TRBV6-5
length: 14
J: TRBJ2-7
size: .
D: .
CDR3: CASSYQGDSYEQYF
DNA: TGTGCCAGCAGTTACCAAGGGGATTCCTACGAGCAGTACTTC

V: TRBV11-3
length: 13
J: TRBJ2-2
size: .
D: .
CDR3: CASSPGRPGELFF
DNA: TGTGCCAGCAGCCCGGGGAGGCCCGGGGAGCTGTTTTTT

V: TRBV5-1
length: 14
J: TRBJ2-7
size: .
D: .
CDR3: CASSLVAGSYEQYF
DNA: TGCGCCAGCAGCTTGGTCGCAGGATCTTACGAGCAGTACTTC

V: TRBV15
length: 15
J: TRBJ1-1
size: .
D: .
CDR3: CATSREGGPGTEAFF
DNA: TGTGCCACCAGCAGAGAGGGGGGGCCGGGCACTGAAGCTTTCTTT

V: TRBV6-1
length: 15
J: TRBJ1-2
size: .
D: TRBD1
CDR3: CASSRDRVGGYGYTF
DNA: TGTGCCAGCAGCCGGGACAGGGTCGGGGGCTATGGCTACACCTTC

V: TRBV12-2
length: 16
J: TRBJ1-4
size: few
D: .
CDR3: CASRPLAGSTNEKLFF
DNA: TGTGCAAGTCGCCCCCTGGCGGGTAGCACTAATGAAAAACTGTTTTTT

V: TRBV9
length: 16
J: TRBJ1-1
size: .
D: .
CDR3: CASSVLPSRKNTEAFF
DNA: TGTGCCAGCAGCGTACTACCAAGCCGAAAGAACACTGAAGCTTTCTTT

V: TRBV10-2
length: 15
J: TRBJ2-7
size: .
D: TRBD1
CDR3: CASSDSTGTGCEQYF
DNA: TGCGCCAGCAGTGATTCTACCGGGACAGGGTGCGAGCAGTACTTC

V: TRBV6-6
length: 15
J: TRBJ2-1
size: .
D: TRBD2
CDR3: CASSLSGGGFGEQFF
DNA: TGTGCCAGCAGTTTGAGCGGGGGCGGGTTTGGTGAGCAGTTCTTC

V: TRBV7-3
length: 14
J: TRBJ2-5
size: .
D: .
CDR3: CASSPTGYQETQYF
DNA: TGTGCCAGCAGCCCAACGGGGTACCAAGAGACCCAGTACTTC

V: TRBV25-1
length: 12
J: TRBJ2-1
size: .
D: .
CDR3: CASDQGGDEQFF
DNA: TGTGCCAGCGACCAGGGGGGAGATGAGCAGTTCTTC

V: TRBV29-1
length: 11
J: TRBJ2-7
size: .
D: .
CDR3: CSVRTTYEQYF
DNA: TGCAGCGTTAGGACAACTTACGAGCAGTACTTC

V: TRBV29-1
length: 14
J: TRBJ2-2
size: .
D: TRBD2
CDR3: CSVARGGSFGELFF
DNA: TGCAGCGTGGCGCGGGGGGGATCGTTCGGGGAGCTGTTTTTT

V: TRBV9
length: 17
J: TRBJ2-7
size: .
D: TRBD2
CDR3: CASSVGGLAGGTYEQYF
DNA: TGTGCCAGCAGCGTAGGGGGACTAGCGGGGGGGACCTACGAGCAGTACTTC

V: TRBV15
length: 13
J: TRBJ1-2
size: .
D: TRBD1
CDR3: CATTTRDSGGYTF
DNA: TGTGCCACCACGACCCGGGACAGCGGTGGCTACACCTTC

V: TRBV2
length: 15
J: TRBJ2-1
size: .
D: .
CDR3: CASSEDKSSYNEQFF
DNA: TGTGCCAGCAGTGAAGATAAGAGCTCCTACAATGAGCAGTTCTTC

V: TRBV9
length: 14
J: TRBJ1-1
size: .
D: .
CDR3: CASSDDGGNTEAFF
DNA: TGTGCCAGCAGCGATGACGGAGGGAACACTGAAGCTTTCTTT

V: TRBV9
length: 16
J: TRBJ1-3
size: once
D: TRBD1
CDR3: CASSALGTVSGNTIYF
DNA: TGTGCCAGCAGCGCCCTAGGGACAGTCTCTGGAAACACCATATATTTT

V: TRBV6-5
length: 14
J: TRBJ2-7
size: .
D: .
CDR3: CASRGAYIPYEQYF
DNA: TGTGCAAGTCGGGGGGCATATATACCCTACGAGCAGTACTTC

V: TRBV9
length: 14
J: TRBJ1-6
size: .
D: TRBD1
CDR3: CASSAGQVDSPLHF
DNA: TGTGCCAGCAGCGCGGGACAGGTTGATTCACCCCTCCACTTT

V: TRBV19
length: 11
J: TRBJ2-7
size: .
D: .
CDR3: CASGLSYEQYF
DNA: TGTGCCAGTGGGCTCTCCTACGAGCAGTACTTC

V: TRBV15
length: 14
J: TRBJ2-2
size: .
D: .
CDR3: CATSRDRNTGELFF
DNA: TGTGCCACCAGCAGAGACCGGAACACCGGGGAGCTGTTTTTT